One sample yielded the 5 T cell receptor beta chains listed below, sequenced in a study of early T cells in non-severe SARS-CoV-2 infection. TCRdb recomputed calls from the 5' RACE reads with MiXCR, one row per CDR3 protein. Of about 26,000 distinct CDR3 sequences detected, 4% to 6% appear once; the ten largest clones hold around 4%. The specimen was whole blood. These receptors were taken from an adult who was a healthcare worker with PCR-confirmed SARS-CoV-2 infection or an uninfected control (not recorded which).

This clonotype was observed at least ten times. The chain couples TRBV6-1 to TRBJ2-7; tentative D call: TRBD1 (6 bases). This CDR3 spans 13 amino acids. In germline, CDR1 is MNHNS, CDR2 SASEGT. V was shortened by 6 bases and J by 2 bases, with 11 bases between the two germline ends. The chain's CDR3 is CASRGARAYEQYF. The CDR3 DNA reads as TGTGCCAGCAGGGGGGCACGGGCCTACGAGCAGTACTTC.

The chain employs TRBV5-1 and TRBJ2-3, with D unresolved. Germline values: CDR1 SGHRS, CDR2 YFSETQ. Trimming left V 0 bases short and J 0 bases short, with 5 bases between. The CDR3 runs 14 residues. As DNA, the CDR3 is TGCGCCAGCAGCTTGGGCCAGAGCACAGATACGCAGTATTTT. This encodes CASSLGQSTDTQYF.

This clonotype showed up many times. The chain joins TRBV7-6 to TRBJ1-2; 8 bases map to TRBD1. In germline, CDR1 is SGHVS, CDR2 FNYEAQ. Unmatched junction bases numbered 2, after V lost 5 bases and J lost 3 bases. The length of the CDR3 is 13 residues. CDR3 in DNA: TGTGCCAGCAGCGCGGACAGGGACTATGGCTACACCTTC. This translates into CASSADRDYGYTF.

There are many counts of this clonotype. The genes are TRBV29-1 and TRBJ1-1; perhaps TRBD1 as D (5 bases). The V gene's germline CDR1 is SQVTM and CDR2 ANQGSEA. This CDR3 region has 12 residues. Trimming removed 1 base from V and 2 bases from J, with 5 bases in between. The CDR3: CSVEGTNTEAFF. The CDR3 nucleotides are TGCAGCGTTGAAGGGACAAACACTGAAGCTTTCTTT. Combining the CDR3 with reference TRBV29-1 and TRBJ1-1 gives the whole variable domain SAVISQKPSRDICQRGTSLTIQCQVDSQVTMMFWYRQQPGQSLTLIATANQGSEATYESGFVIDKFPISRPNLTFSTLTVSNMSPEDSSIYLCSVEGTNTEAFFGQGTRLTVV.

At least ten counts were recorded for this clonotype. This chain links TRBV24-1 with TRBJ2-1, with D possibly TRBD1 on 7 matching bases. Germline CDR1 is KGHDR and CDR2 is SFDVKD. The CDR3 has 15 amino acids. With 3 bases removed from V and 6 bases from J, the gap between germline ends came to 14 bases. This chain's CDR3 is CATSDGGTARNEQFF. CDR3 nucleotide sequence: TGTGCCACCAGTGATGGCGGGACAGCCCGCAATGAGCAGTTCTTC.